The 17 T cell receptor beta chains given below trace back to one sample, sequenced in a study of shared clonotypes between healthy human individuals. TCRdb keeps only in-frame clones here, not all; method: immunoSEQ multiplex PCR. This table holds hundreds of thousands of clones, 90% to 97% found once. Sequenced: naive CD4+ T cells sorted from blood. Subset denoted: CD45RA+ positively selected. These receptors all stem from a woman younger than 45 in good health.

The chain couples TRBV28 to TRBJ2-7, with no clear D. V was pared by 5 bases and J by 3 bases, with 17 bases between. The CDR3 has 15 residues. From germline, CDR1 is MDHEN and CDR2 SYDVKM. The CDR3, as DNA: TGTGCCAGCAGTCAGCCCGGGCCGAGCCTCTACGAGCAGTACTTC. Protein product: CASSQPGPSLYEQYF. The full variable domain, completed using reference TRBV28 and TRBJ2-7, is DVKVTQSSRYLVKRTGEKVFLECVQDMDHENMFWYRQDPGLGLRLIYFSYDVKMKEKGDIPEGYSVSREKKERFSLILESASTNQTSMYLCASSQPGPSLYEQYFGPGTRLTVT.

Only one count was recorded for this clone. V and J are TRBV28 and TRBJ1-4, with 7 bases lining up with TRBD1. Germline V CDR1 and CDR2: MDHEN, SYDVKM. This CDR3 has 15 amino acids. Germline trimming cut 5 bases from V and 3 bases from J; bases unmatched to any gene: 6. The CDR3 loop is CASSRPTGSNEKLFF. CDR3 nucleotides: TGTGCCAGCAGTCGCCCGACAGGGTCTAATGAAAAACTGTTTTTT.

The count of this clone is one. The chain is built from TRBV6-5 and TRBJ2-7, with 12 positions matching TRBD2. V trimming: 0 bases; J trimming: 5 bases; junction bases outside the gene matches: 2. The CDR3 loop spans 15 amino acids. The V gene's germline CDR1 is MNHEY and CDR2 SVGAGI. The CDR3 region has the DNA TGTGCCAGCAGTTACTCGACTAGCGGGAGTCACGAGCAGTACTTC. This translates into CASSYSTSGSHEQYF.

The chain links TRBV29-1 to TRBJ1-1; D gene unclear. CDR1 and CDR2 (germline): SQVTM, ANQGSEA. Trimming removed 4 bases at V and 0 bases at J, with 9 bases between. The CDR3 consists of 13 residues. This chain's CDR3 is CSVVMVLNTEAFF. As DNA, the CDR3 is TGCAGCGTTGTTATGGTATTGAACACTGAAGCTTTCTTT.

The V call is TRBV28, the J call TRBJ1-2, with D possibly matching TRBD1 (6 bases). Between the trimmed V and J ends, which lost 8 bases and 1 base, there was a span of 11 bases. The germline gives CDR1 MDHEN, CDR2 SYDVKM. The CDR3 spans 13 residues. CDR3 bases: TGTGCCAGCTGGGACACACGTAACTATGGCTACACCTTC. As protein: CASWDTRNYGYTF.

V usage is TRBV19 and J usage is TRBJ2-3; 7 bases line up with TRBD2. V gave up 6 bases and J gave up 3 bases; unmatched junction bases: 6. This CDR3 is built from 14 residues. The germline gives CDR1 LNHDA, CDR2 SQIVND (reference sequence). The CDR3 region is CASSGGRGTDTQYF. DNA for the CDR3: TGTGCCAGTAGCGGCGGGAGAGGGACAGATACGCAGTATTTT. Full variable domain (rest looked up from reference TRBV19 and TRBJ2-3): DGGITQSPKYLFRKEGQNVTLSCEQNLNHDAMYWYRQDPGQGLRLIYYSQIVNDFQKGDIAEGYSVSREKKESFPLTVTSAQKNPTAFYLCASSGGRGTDTQYFGPGTRLTVL.

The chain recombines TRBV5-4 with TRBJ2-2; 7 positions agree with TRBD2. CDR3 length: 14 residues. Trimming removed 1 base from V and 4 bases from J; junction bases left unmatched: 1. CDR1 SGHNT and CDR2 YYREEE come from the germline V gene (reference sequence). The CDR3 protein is CASSLRGSTGELFF. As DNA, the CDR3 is TGTGCCAGCAGCTTGCGCGGGAGCACCGGGGAGCTGTTTTTT.

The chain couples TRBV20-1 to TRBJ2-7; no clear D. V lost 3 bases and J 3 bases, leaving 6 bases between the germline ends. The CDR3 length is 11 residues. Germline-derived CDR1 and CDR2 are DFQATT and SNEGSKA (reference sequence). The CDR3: CSASWSYEQYF. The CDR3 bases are TGCAGTGCTAGTTGGAGCTACGAGCAGTACTTC.

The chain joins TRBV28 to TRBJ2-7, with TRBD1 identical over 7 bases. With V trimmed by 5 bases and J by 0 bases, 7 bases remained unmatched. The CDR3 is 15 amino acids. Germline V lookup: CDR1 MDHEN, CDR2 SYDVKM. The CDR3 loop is CASSNGGQSSYEQYF. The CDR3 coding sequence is TGTGCCAGCAGTAATGGGGGACAGAGCTCCTACGAGCAGTACTTC.

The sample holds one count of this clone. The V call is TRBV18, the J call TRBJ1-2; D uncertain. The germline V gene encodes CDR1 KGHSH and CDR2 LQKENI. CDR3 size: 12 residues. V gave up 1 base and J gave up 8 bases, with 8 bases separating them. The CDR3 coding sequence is TGTGCCAGCTCACCACGGTCGGGGGGCTACACCTTC. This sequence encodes CASSPRSGGYTF.

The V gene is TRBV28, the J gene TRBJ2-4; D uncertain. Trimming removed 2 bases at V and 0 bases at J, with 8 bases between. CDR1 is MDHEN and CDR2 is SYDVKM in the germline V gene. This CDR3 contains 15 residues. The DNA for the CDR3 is TGTGCCAGCAGTTTACTGCACCTAGCCAAAAACATTCAGTACTTC. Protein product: CASSLLHLAKNIQYF.

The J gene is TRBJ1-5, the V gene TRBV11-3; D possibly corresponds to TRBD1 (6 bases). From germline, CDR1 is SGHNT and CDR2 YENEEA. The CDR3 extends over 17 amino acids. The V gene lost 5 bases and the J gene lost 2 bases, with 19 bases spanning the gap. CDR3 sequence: CASSPPWGPGGNQPQHF. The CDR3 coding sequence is TGTGCCAGCAGCCCCCCGTGGGGGCCGGGCGGCAATCAGCCCCAGCATTTT.

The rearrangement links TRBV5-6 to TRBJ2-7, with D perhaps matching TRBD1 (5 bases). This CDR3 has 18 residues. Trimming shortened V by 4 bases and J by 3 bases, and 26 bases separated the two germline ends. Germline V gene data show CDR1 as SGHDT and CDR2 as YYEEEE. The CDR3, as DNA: TGTGCCAGCAGCCCCTACCGACGGACACACAACCACCTCTACGAGCAGTACTTC. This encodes CASSPYRRTHNHLYEQYF.

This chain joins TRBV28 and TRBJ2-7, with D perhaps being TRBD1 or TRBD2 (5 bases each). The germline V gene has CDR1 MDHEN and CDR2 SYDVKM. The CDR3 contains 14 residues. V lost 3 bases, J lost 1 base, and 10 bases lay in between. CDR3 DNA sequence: TGTGCCAGCAGTTTTGTGGGACGGTCCTACGAGCAGTACTTC. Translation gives CASSFVGRSYEQYF.

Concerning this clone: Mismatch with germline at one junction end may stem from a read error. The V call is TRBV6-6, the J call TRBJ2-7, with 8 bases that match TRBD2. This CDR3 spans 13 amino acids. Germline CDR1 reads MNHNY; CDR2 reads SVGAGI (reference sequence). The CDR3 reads CAISSSGSPEQYF. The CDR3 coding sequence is TGTGCCATCAGTTCGAGCGGGAGCCCCGAGCAGTACTTC.

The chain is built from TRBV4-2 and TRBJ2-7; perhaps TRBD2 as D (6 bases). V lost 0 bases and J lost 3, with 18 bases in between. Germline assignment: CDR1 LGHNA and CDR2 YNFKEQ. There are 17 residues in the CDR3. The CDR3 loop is CASSQDHNVRDFYEQYF. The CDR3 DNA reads TGTGCCAGCAGCCAAGATCATAACGTCAGGGACTTCTACGAGCAGTACTTC.

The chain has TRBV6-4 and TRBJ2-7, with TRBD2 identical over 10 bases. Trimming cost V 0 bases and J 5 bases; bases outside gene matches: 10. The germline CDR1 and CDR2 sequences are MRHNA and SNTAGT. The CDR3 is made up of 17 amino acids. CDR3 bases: TGTGCCAGCAGTGACTCCCCCCTAGCGGGAGTCGGGAACGAGCAGTACTTC. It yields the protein CASSDSPLAGVGNEQYF.